These T cell receptor beta chains were read from a single sample in a study of CD8 T cells in Susac syndrome. MiXCR, applied by TCRdb to the immunoSEQ multiplex PCR reads, yields one record per CDR3 protein. The sample shows fewer than 250,000 distinct CDR3 sequences, approximately 90% of them seen only once. The source material was CD8+ T cells from PBMCs. The receptors were sampled from a human donor with multiple sclerosis. CDR3s include the opening cysteine and the closing phenylalanine or tryptophan. D genes are given only for firm matches. Clone size is given for some rows only: seen once, a few or many times, or a class if the clone is expanded.

V gene: TRBV11-2
J gene: TRBJ2-3
clone size: once
D gene: .
CDR3 protein: CASSSNGGLNTDTQYF
CDR3 DNA: TGTGCCAGCAGCTCAAATGGGGGGTTGAACACAGATACGCAGTATTTT

V gene: TRBV5-6
J gene: TRBJ2-5
clone size: .
D gene: .
CDR3 protein: CASTGAQETQYF
CDR3 DNA: TGTGCCAGCACAGGGGCTCAAGAGACCCAGTACTTC

V gene: TRBV11-3
J gene: TRBJ2-5
clone size: .
D gene: .
CDR3 protein: CASSKQETQYF
CDR3 DNA: TGTGCCAGCAGTAAACAAGAGACCCAGTACTTC

V gene: TRBV20-1
J gene: TRBJ2-1
clone size: .
D gene: TRBD1
CDR3 protein: CSARDLPGQGPNEQFF
CDR3 DNA: TGCAGTGCTAGAGATCTCCCGGGACAGGGACCCAATGAGCAGTTCTTC

V gene: TRBV7-2
J gene: TRBJ2-7
clone size: .
D gene: .
CDR3 protein: CASSPREGGYEQYF
CDR3 DNA: TGTGCCAGCAGCCCGCGCGAGGGGGGCTACGAGCAGTACTTC

V gene: TRBV4-1
J gene: TRBJ1-2
clone size: .
D gene: TRBD1
CDR3 protein: CASSHGTDSYGYTF
CDR3 DNA: TGCGCCAGCAGCCATGGGACAGACTCCTATGGCTACACCTTC

V gene: TRBV4-1
J gene: TRBJ1-3
clone size: .
D gene: .
CDR3 protein: CASSQEWTPDGNTIYF
CDR3 DNA: TGCGCCAGCAGCCAAGAATGGACACCGGATGGAAACACCATATATTTT

V gene: TRBV5-4
J gene: TRBJ2-1
clone size: .
D gene: TRBD2
CDR3 protein: CASRDGGGNNEQFF
CDR3 DNA: TGTGCCAGCAGGGACGGGGGGGGGAACAATGAGCAGTTCTTC

V gene: TRBV11-3
J gene: TRBJ2-3
clone size: .
D gene: .
CDR3 protein: CASGYGTTDTQYF
CDR3 DNA: TGTGCCAGCGGTTACGGAACCACAGATACGCAGTATTTT

V gene: TRBV6-1
J gene: TRBJ2-7
clone size: .
D gene: TRBD1
CDR3 protein: CASSEAGTGGYEQYF
CDR3 DNA: TGTGCCAGCAGTGAAGCGGGGACAGGGGGCTACGAGCAGTACTTC

V gene: TRBV28
J gene: TRBJ2-4
clone size: .
D gene: .
CDR3 protein: CASSLYGSGLEDQYF
CDR3 DNA: TGTGCCAGCAGTTTATACGGGTCCGGGCTAGAAGATCAGTACTTC

V gene: TRBV10-3
J gene: TRBJ1-2
clone size: .
D gene: TRBD1
CDR3 protein: CAIISEQGGYGYTF
CDR3 DNA: TGTGCCATCATAAGCGAACAGGGGGGCTATGGCTACACCTTC

V gene: TRBV27
J gene: TRBJ1-5
clone size: .
D gene: TRBD1
CDR3 protein: CASSPFLGTGNQPQHF
CDR3 DNA: TGTGCCAGCAGCCCCTTTCTAGGGACAGGCAATCAGCCCCAGCATTTT

V gene: TRBV6-2/TRBV6-3
J gene: TRBJ2-5
clone size: .
D gene: .
CDR3 protein: CASMATIARETQYF
CDR3 DNA: TGTGCCAGCATGGCGACGATAGCGCGGGAGACCCAGTACTTC

V gene: TRBV10-3
J gene: TRBJ1-2
clone size: .
D gene: .
CDR3 protein: CAISESLGSNYGYTF
CDR3 DNA: TGTGCCATCAGTGAGTCACTAGGATCAAACTATGGCTACACCTTC

V gene: TRBV12-3/TRBV12-4
J gene: TRBJ2-7
clone size: .
D gene: TRBD1
CDR3 protein: CASSTGTGSGRGLWYEQYF
CDR3 DNA: TGTGCCAGCAGTACCGGGACAGGGTCGGGCAGGGGACTATGGTACGAGCAGTACTTC

V gene: TRBV19
J gene: TRBJ2-1
clone size: .
D gene: TRBD2
CDR3 protein: CASSFLAGGYNEQFF
CDR3 DNA: TGTGCCAGTAGTTTCCTAGCGGGGGGTTACAATGAGCAGTTCTTC

V gene: TRBV24-1
J gene: TRBJ2-2
clone size: .
D gene: TRBD1
CDR3 protein: CATSDLRDRSTGELFF
CDR3 DNA: TGTGCCACCAGTGATTTGAGGGACAGAAGCACCGGGGAGCTGTTTTTT

V gene: TRBV10-3
J gene: TRBJ2-3
clone size: .
D gene: TRBD1
CDR3 protein: CAISGNRGSTDTQYF
CDR3 DNA: TGTGCCATCAGTGGGAACAGGGGGTCCACAGATACGCAGTATTTT

V gene: TRBV2
J gene: TRBJ2-1
clone size: .
D gene: TRBD2
CDR3 protein: CASKRGTSDYNEQFF
CDR3 DNA: TGTGCCAGCAAACGAGGGACTAGCGACTACAATGAGCAGTTCTTC

V gene: TRBV5-1
J gene: TRBJ1-5
clone size: .
D gene: .
CDR3 protein: CARGPDVMMPQHF
CDR3 DNA: TGCGCCAGGGGCCCGGATGTCATGATGCCCCAGCATTTT

V gene: TRBV7-2
J gene: TRBJ2-5
clone size: .
D gene: TRBD2
CDR3 protein: CASSLSAGGVETQYF
CDR3 DNA: TGTGCCAGCAGCTTATCGGCGGGGGGCGTCGAGACCCAGTACTTC

V gene: TRBV9
J gene: TRBJ2-1
clone size: once
D gene: .
CDR3 protein: CASSGDSGAFNEQFF
CDR3 DNA: TGTGCCAGCAGCGGAGACTCAGGGGCGTTTAATGAGCAGTTCTTC

V gene: TRBV7-3
J gene: TRBJ1-1
clone size: .
D gene: .
CDR3 protein: CASSLKSWGTPEDTEAFF
CDR3 DNA: TGTGCCAGCAGCTTAAAGTCGTGGGGTACACCAGAGGACACTGAAGCTTTCTTT

V gene: TRBV3-1
J gene: TRBJ1-4
clone size: .
D gene: .
CDR3 protein: CASSQVALRFGEKLFF
CDR3 DNA: TGTGCCAGCAGCCAAGTCGCACTCCGCTTTGGAGAAAAACTGTTTTTT

V gene: TRBV4-3
J gene: TRBJ2-1
clone size: .
D gene: TRBD2
CDR3 protein: CASSQEAGDEQFF
CDR3 DNA: TGCGCCAGCAGCCAAGAAGCGGGGGATGAGCAGTTCTTC

V gene: TRBV15
J gene: TRBJ2-5
clone size: .
D gene: .
CDR3 protein: CATGETGETQYF
CDR3 DNA: TGTGCCACCGGAGAGACAGGAGAGACCCAGTACTTC